This record looks at one T cell receptor (beta chain) sequence and its context. Its antigen is unknown. These data are taken from a study of OX40 agonist ivuxolimab in advanced cancers. Study-wide context: Antecedent anti-PD-1, anti-PD-L1 or anti-CTLA-4 therapy was permissible, with 30% to 50% having received some.

Overall study results and limits: More expanded clones were found, on average, in CD8+ than in CD4+ T cells. Among expanded peripheral T cells, antigen specificity went undetermined.

Assay: immunoSEQ multiplex PCR; the TCRdb copy retains only in-frame clones and omits some. The sample carries 35,000 to 55,000 clones, 70% to 90% recorded once. Germline V gives CDR1 SGHAT, CDR2 FQNNGV. V lost 4 bases and J lost 4, with 8 bases in between. This CDR3 region has 12 residues. This TCR came from an adult with an advanced solid tumor such as melanoma, head and neck, liver or kidney cancer. Source: CD4+ or CD8+ T cells sorted from blood, taken in a trial of the OX40 agonist ivuxolimab. J is TRBJ2-7 and V is TRBV11-2; D unresolved. The CDR3 is CASSSPLYEQYF. For the CDR3, the DNA is TGTGCCAGCAGCTCACCTCTTTACGAGCAGTACTTC.